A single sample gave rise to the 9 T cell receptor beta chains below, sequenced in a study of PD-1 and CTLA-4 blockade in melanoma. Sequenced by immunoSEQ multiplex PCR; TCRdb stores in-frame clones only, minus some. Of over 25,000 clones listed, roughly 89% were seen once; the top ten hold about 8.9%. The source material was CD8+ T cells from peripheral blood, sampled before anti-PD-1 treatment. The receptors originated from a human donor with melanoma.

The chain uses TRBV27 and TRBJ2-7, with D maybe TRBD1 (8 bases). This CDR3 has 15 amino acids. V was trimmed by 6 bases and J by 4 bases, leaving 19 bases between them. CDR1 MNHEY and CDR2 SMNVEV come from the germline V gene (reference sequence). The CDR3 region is CASSFGQGLMYEQYF. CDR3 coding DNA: TGTGCCAGCAGCTTCGGACAGGGACTAATGTACGAGCAGTACTTC.

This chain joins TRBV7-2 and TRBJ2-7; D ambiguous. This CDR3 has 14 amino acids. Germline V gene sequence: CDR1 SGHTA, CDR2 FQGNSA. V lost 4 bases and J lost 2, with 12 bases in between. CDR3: CASSSVDGTYEQYF. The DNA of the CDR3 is TGTGCCAGCAGCTCCGTCGACGGAACCTACGAGCAGTACTTC. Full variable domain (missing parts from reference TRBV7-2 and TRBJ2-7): GAGVSQSPSNKVTEKGKDVELRCDPISGHTALYWYRQSLGQGLEFLIYFQGNSAPDKSGLPSDRFSAERTGGSVSTLTIQRTQQEDSAVYLCASSSVDGTYEQYFGPGTRLTVT.

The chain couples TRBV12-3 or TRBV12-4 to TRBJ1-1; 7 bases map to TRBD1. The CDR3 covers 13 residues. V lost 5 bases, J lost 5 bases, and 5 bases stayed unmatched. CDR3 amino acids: CASSNTGDTEAFF. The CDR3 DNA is TGTGCCAGCAGTAATACAGGGGATACTGAAGCTTTCTTT.

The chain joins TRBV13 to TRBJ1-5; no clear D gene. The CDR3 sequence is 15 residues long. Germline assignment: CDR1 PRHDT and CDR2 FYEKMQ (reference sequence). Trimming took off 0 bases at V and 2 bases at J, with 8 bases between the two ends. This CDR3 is CASSLGGIGNQPQHF. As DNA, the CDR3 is TGTGCCAGCAGCTTAGGAGGGATTGGCAATCAGCCCCAGCATTTT.

CDR3 loop: CASSLPGGETQYF. CDR3 DNA: TGTGCCAGCAGCTTACCGGGAGGTGAGACCCAGTACTTC. The chain has TRBV7-9 and TRBJ2-5, with 7 bases aligning to TRBD2. This CDR3 has 13 amino acids. V dropped 2 bases and J dropped 5; count of bases not matched to a gene: 2. CDR1 and CDR2 from the germline V gene are SEHNR and FQNEAQ (reference sequence).

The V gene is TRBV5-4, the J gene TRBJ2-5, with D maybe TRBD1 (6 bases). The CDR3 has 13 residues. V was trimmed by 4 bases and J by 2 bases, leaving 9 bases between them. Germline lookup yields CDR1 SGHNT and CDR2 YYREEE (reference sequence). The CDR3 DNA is TGTGCCAGCAGCACGGGACAACAAGAGACCCAGTACTTC. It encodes CASSTGQQETQYF.

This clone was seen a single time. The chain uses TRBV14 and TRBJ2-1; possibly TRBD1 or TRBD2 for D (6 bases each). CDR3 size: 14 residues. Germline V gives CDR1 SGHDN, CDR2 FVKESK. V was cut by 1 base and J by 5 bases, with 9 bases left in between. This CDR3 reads CASSQGGGNNEQFF. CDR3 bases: TGTGCCAGCAGCCAAGGAGGGGGGAACAATGAGCAGTTCTTC.

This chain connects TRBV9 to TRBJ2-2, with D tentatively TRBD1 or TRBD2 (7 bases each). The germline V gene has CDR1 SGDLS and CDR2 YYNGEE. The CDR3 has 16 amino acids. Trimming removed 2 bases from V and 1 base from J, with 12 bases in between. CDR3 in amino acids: CASSVQGEGNTGELFF. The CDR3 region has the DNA TGTGCCAGCAGCGTTCAGGGGGAGGGGAACACCGGGGAGCTGTTTTTT. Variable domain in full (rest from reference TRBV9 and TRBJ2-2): DSGVTQTPKHLITATGQRVTLRCSPRSGDLSVYWYQQSLDQGLQFLIQYYNGEERAKGNILERFSAQQFPDLHSELNLSSLELGDSALYFCASSVQGEGNTGELFFGEGSRLTVL.

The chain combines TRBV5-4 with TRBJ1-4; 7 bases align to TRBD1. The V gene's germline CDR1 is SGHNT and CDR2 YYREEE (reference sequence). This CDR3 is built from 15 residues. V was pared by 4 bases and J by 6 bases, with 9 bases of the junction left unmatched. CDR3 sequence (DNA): TGTGCCAGCAGCCGACAGGGAGGCTCCGATGAAAAACTGTTTTTT. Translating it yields CASSRQGGSDEKLFF. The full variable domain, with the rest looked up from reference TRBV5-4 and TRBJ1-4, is ETGVTQSPTHLIKTRGQQVTLRCSSQSGHNTVSWYQQALGQGPQFIFQYYREEENGRGNFPPRFSGLQFPNYSSELNVNALELDDSALYLCASSRQGGSDEKLFFGSGTQLSVL.